This is a list of T cell receptor beta chains from one sample in a study of blood T cell repertoires in COVID-19. Profiled with immunoSEQ multiplex PCR; TCRdb holds only in-frame clones, not every one. This sample has tens of thousands of clones, with approximately 80% found just once. The sample taken for sequencing was peripheral blood. All receptors come from a human donor in a cohort sampled during active COVID-19. Both conserved end residues are part of each CDR3. D genes are given only for firm matches. Some rows mark clone size as missing; the rest say once, few, many or name a class of expanded clone.

>TRBV5-6|15|TRBJ1-6|TRBD1|few
TGTGCCAGCAGCGCCAGACAGGGGGCCGGATCACCCCTCCACTTT
CASSARQGAGSPLHF
>TRBV19|16|TRBJ2-3|TRBD2|NA
TGTGCCAGTAGTTTGACTAGCGGGGGAATTTTCGATACGCAGTATTTT
CASSLTSGGIFDTQYF
>TRBV7-2|16|TRBJ2-5|NA|NA
TGTGCCAGCAGCTTTGGGAGAATGGACGGTCAAGAGACCCAGTACTTC
CASSFGRMDGQETQYF
>TRBV5-1|14|TRBJ1-2|NA|NA
TGCGCCAGCAGCACCGAGACGGAGAACTATGGCTACACCTTC
CASSTETENYGYTF
>TRBV27|15|TRBJ2-5|TRBD2|NA
TGTGCCAGCAGTTTCTCACTAGCGGGAGATGAGACCCAGTACTTC
CASSFSLAGDETQYF
>TRBV2|14|TRBJ2-7|NA|few
TGTGCCAGCAGTCGCCAGGCAGGGCCCCGCGAGCAGTACTTC
CASSRQAGPREQYF
>TRBV3-1/TRBV3-2|13|TRBJ2-7|TRBD1|NA
TGTGCCAGCAGCCAGGATGACAGGGGCGAGCAGTACTTC
CASSQDDRGEQYF
>TRBV19|14|TRBJ2-5|TRBD1|NA
TGTGCCAGTAGTACGGGACAGGGGGCGAGGACCCAGTACTTC
CASSTGQGARTQYF
>TRBV9|16|TRBJ2-7|TRBD1|NA
TGTGCCAGCAGCCCCCGCACCGGGACAGGGACCTACGAGCAGTACTTC
CASSPRTGTGTYEQYF
>TRBV15|15|TRBJ1-2|NA|NA
TGTGCCACCAGCAGAGATCAGGCAGGGGCAAGCGGCTACACCTTC
CATSRDQAGASGYTF
>TRBV5-1|16|TRBJ2-5|NA|NA
TGCGCCAGCAGTATTCATGGGGCCGACCTTGGGGAGACCCAGTACTTC
CASSIHGADLGETQYF
>TRBV5-8|16|TRBJ2-3|TRBD2|NA
TGTGCCAGCAGCTATGGGACTAGCGGAAGCACAGATACGCAGTATTTT
CASSYGTSGSTDTQYF
>TRBV27|18|TRBJ2-3|TRBD2|few
TGTGCCAGCAGTTTATGGGGGGGTTTGGTGCCTAGCACAGATACGCAGTATTTT
CASSLWGGLVPSTDTQYF
>TRBV5-4|16|TRBJ1-2|TRBD1|NA
TGTGCCAGCAGCTTGGCCAGGGGTACAGGGGACTATGGCTACACCTTC
CASSLARGTGDYGYTF
>TRBV13|14|TRBJ1-2|NA|NA
TGTGCCAGCAGCTCCTCAGGGGAGATCTATGGCTACACCTTC
CASSSSGEIYGYTF
>TRBV7-2|13|TRBJ2-1|NA|NA
TGTGCCAGCAGCTTAAATCGGTACAATGAGCAGTTCTTC
CASSLNRYNEQFF
>TRBV5-4|18|TRBJ1-3|TRBD1|NA
TGTGCCAGCAGCAAACTGTCAGGGGGCGGGGGCTCTGGAAACACCATATATTTT
CASSKLSGGGGSGNTIYF
>TRBV19|13|TRBJ1-1|NA|NA
TGTGCCAGTAAGAGGTTCCAAAACACTGAAGCTTTCTTT
CASKRFQNTEAFF
>TRBV27|15|TRBJ1-1|TRBD1|NA
TGTGCCAGCAGTCCTCGGACAGGGGCGAGGACTGAAGCTTTCTTT
CASSPRTGARTEAFF
>TRBV27|14|TRBJ1-5|TRBD1|NA
TGTGCCAGCAGGGGGACAGGGGCTTATCAGCCCCAGCATTTT
CASRGTGAYQPQHF
>TRBV19|11|TRBJ2-1|NA|NA
TGTGCCGGACTATGGGTTAATGAGCAGTTCTTC
CAGLWVNEQFF
>TRBV4-1|15|TRBJ2-5|TRBD2|NA
TGCGCCAGCAGCCAAGCTAGCGGGAGCGGAGAGACCCAGTACTTC
CASSQASGSGETQYF
>TRBV7-9|13|TRBJ1-1|NA|NA
TGTGCCAGCAGCCCCCCGGTCCTTACTGAAGCTTTCTTT
CASSPPVLTEAFF
>TRBV7-9|13|TRBJ1-6|NA|NA
TGTGCCAGCAGCTTAGACAGGGACTCACCCCTCCACTTT
CASSLDRDSPLHF
>TRBV19|12|TRBJ1-2|TRBD1|NA
TGTGCCAGCCGACAGGGCAACTATGGCTACACCTTC
CASRQGNYGYTF